These T cell receptor beta chains were read from a single sample in a study of blood T cell repertoires in COVID-19. TCRdb's copy holds only in-frame clones and misses some; the assay was immunoSEQ multiplex PCR. The top ten clones hold about 5.1% of a sample with 200,000 or so clones, approximately 80% of them seen once. The specimen sequenced was peripheral blood. Source of these receptors: a woman between 55 and 75 years old who had recovered from COVID-19. The CDR3 runs from the conserved cysteine through the conserved F or W. Fields, in order: D gene, clone size, V gene, J gene, CDR3 protein, CDR3 DNA. The D gene is left open where the match is weak. For some rows the clone size is stated as once, few or many, or as a class when expanded; others skip it.

TRBD1	once	TRBV27	TRBJ2-2	CASSSPQQGAVGELFF	TGTGCCAGCAGTTCCCCCCAACAGGGGGCGGTTGGGGAGCTGTTTTTT
TRBD1	-	TRBV5-6	TRBJ2-7	CASSADRDREQYF	TGTGCCAGCAGCGCGGACAGGGATCGCGAGCAGTACTTC
-	few	TRBV5-6	TRBJ1-2	CASSRSGVYGYTF	TGTGCCAGCAGCCGCTCCGGGGTCTATGGCTACACCTTC
-	-	TRBV7-9	TRBJ1-2	CASSIPSGGNYGYTF	TGTGCCAGCAGCATCCCATCGGGGGGAAACTATGGCTACACCTTC
TRBD1	-	TRBV5-5	TRBJ1-4	CASSQTIDRGRAKLFF	TGTGCCAGCAGTCAAACTATCGACAGGGGGCGAGCAAAACTGTTTTTT
-	few	TRBV4-1	TRBJ2-4	CASSLSETLAKNIQYF	TGCGCCAGCAGCCTTTCGGAGACCCTAGCCAAAAACATTCAGTACTTC
-	-	TRBV18	TRBJ1-1	CASSLSGVNTEAFF	TGTGCCAGCTCACTGTCAGGGGTAAACACTGAAGCTTTCTTT
TRBD1	-	TRBV4-2	TRBJ2-7	CASSRGQDEQYF	TGTGCCAGCAGCCGAGGACAGGACGAGCAGTACTTC
TRBD2	many	TRBV7-9	TRBJ2-3	CASSLRGGAVDTQYF	TGTGCCAGCAGCTTGCGCGGGGGGGCGGTAGATACGCAGTATTTT
-	few	TRBV7-2	TRBJ2-3	CASTMSVSTDTQYF	TGTGCCAGCACCATGTCAGTCAGCACAGATACGCAGTATTTT
-	-	TRBV12-3/TRBV12-4	TRBJ1-2	CASSARIYGYTF	TGTGCCAGCAGTGCTAGGATCTATGGCTACACCTTC
-	-	TRBV5-1	TRBJ2-7	CASSLSVRGWEQYF	TGCGCCAGCAGCTTGAGTGTACGAGGTTGGGAGCAGTACTTC
TRBD2	-	TRBV29-1	TRBJ2-3	CSVLAGGSLTDTQYF	TGCAGCGTTCTAGCGGGGGGGAGTCTCACAGATACGCAGTATTTT
TRBD1	-	TRBV7-2	TRBJ2-3	CASSRRQGDTQYF	TGTGCCAGCAGCAGACGACAGGGGGATACGCAGTATTTT
TRBD1	-	TRBV5-6	TRBJ1-2	CASSFSDRGAIYGYTF	TGTGCCAGCAGCTTTTCAGACAGGGGCGCGATCTATGGCTACACCTTC
TRBD2	-	TRBV5-1	TRBJ2-7	CASSPGLAGGLYEQYF	TGCGCCAGCAGCCCCGGACTAGCGGGGGGACTCTACGAGCAGTACTTC
-	-	TRBV7-9	TRBJ2-2	CASSPAQGFAGELFF	TGTGCCAGCAGCCCCGCCCAGGGTTTTGCCGGGGAGCTGTTTTTT
-	-	TRBV29-1	TRBJ1-2	CSVEEGQLYGYTF	TGCAGCGTTGAAGAGGGGCAGCTCTATGGCTACACCTTC
-	-	TRBV27	TRBJ1-1	CASSLSQVGRSEAFF	TGTGCCAGCAGTTTATCCCAGGTGGGGAGGTCTGAAGCTTTCTTT
-	-	TRBV4-1	TRBJ1-6	CASSRRLGGGSPLHF	TGCGCCAGCAGCCGCCGTTTGGGTGGAGGATCACCCCTCCACTTT
-	-	TRBV5-4	TRBJ2-1	CASSLGSGNMFGNEQFF	TGTGCCAGCAGCTTGGGATCGGGAAATATGTTTGGAAATGAGCAGTTCTTC
-	-	TRBV30	TRBJ1-1	CACSRGTEAFF	TGTGCCTGCAGCAGGGGTACTGAAGCTTTCTTT
-	-	TRBV27	TRBJ1-6	CASSLQGSYNSPLHF	TGTGCCAGCAGTTTACAGGGATCCTATAATTCACCCCTCCACTTT
TRBD2	-	TRBV11-2	TRBJ2-7	CASSLAALAGYEQYF	TGTGCCAGCAGCTTAGCCGCGTTAGCGGGGTATGAGCAGTACTTC
-	-	TRBV19	TRBJ1-5	CASSIRGRGEVGPQHF	TGTGCCAGTAGTATCAGAGGAAGAGGGGAGGTCGGGCCCCAGCATTTT
-	-	TRBV29-1	TRBJ1-1	CSVVRVGPEAFF	TGCAGCGTCGTCAGAGTGGGGCCTGAAGCTTTCTTT
-	-	TRBV6-5	TRBJ1-2	CASSSQQGRGYTF	TGTGCCAGCAGTTCACAGCAGGGCAGAGGCTACACCTTC
-	-	TRBV19	TRBJ2-7	CASSRLVGGYEQYF	TGTGCCAGTAGTAGATTGGTGGGGGGATACGAGCAGTACTTC
-	few	TRBV7-2	TRBJ1-4	CASSTGGGTANEKLFF	TGTGCCAGCAGCACCGGTGGGGGGACGGCTAATGAAAAACTGTTTTTT
-	-	TRBV6-4	TRBJ2-3	CASKEFQSTDTQYF	TGTGCCAGCAAGGAGTTCCAAAGCACAGATACGCAGTATTTT
-	few	TRBV6-5	TRBJ1-6	CASTDSYNSPLHF	TGTGCCAGCACAGACAGTTATAATTCACCCCTCCACTTT
TRBD2	-	TRBV9	TRBJ2-1	CASSVDTSAYNEQFF	TGTGCCAGCAGCGTAGACACTAGCGCCTACAATGAGCAGTTCTTC
TRBD1	-	TRBV3-1/TRBV3-2	TRBJ2-3	CAISPGTGTDTQYF	TGTGCCATTTCCCCGGGGACAGGGACAGATACGCAGTATTTT
-	-	TRBV4-2	TRBJ2-6	CASSHLWRGANVLTF	TGTGCCAGCAGCCACCTATGGAGGGGGGCCAACGTCCTGACTTTC
TRBD1	-	TRBV2	TRBJ2-7	CASRTDRGPYEQYF	TGTGCCAGCAGGACGGACAGGGGGCCCTACGAGCAGTACTTC
-	-	TRBV20-1	TRBJ1-6	CSAKRGVSLHF	TGCAGTGCTAAGCGGGGGGTATCCCTCCACTTT
-	-	TRBV6-4	TRBJ2-3	CASSSDWMDTQYF	TGTGCCAGCAGTTCGGACTGGATGGATACGCAGTATTTT
-	-	TRBV10-3	TRBJ1-5	CAISESQGNQPQHF	TGTGCCATCAGTGAGTCACAGGGCAATCAGCCCCAGCATTTT
TRBD1	-	TRBV5-4	TRBJ2-7	CASSTYRGTYEQYF	TGTGCCAGCAGCACTTACAGGGGAACCTACGAGCAGTACTTC
-	-	TRBV7-2	TRBJ1-1	CASSEYQGGTEAFF	TGTGCCAGCAGCGAATATCAAGGGGGAACTGAAGCTTTCTTT
TRBD2	few	TRBV2	TRBJ2-2	CASSEKSSGGPTGELFF	TGTGCCAGCAGTGAAAAATCCAGCGGGGGGCCCACCGGGGAGCTGTTTTTT
-	-	TRBV7-9	TRBJ1-1	CASSESGSLAFF	TGTGCCAGCAGCGAATCAGGGTCTCTCGCTTTCTTT
-	-	TRBV9	TRBJ1-1	CASSVVGTTNTEAFF	TGTGCCAGCAGCGTAGTCGGGACAACGAACACTGAAGCTTTCTTT
TRBD2	-	TRBV6-5	TRBJ2-3	CASTPAGGGTDTQYF	TGTGCCAGCACCCCGGCGGGGGGGGGCACAGATACGCAGTATTTT
TRBD2	-	TRBV29-1	TRBJ2-1	CSVEASGVNNEQFF	TGCAGCGTTGAGGCTAGCGGGGTAAACAATGAGCAGTTCTTC
-	many	TRBV9	TRBJ1-5	CASSPRDGNQPQHF	TGTGCCAGCAGCCCCCGCGACGGGAATCAGCCCCAGCATTTT
-	-	TRBV3-1/TRBV3-2	TRBJ2-2	CASSPQVNTGELFF	TGTGCCAGCAGCCCGCAGGTTAACACCGGGGAGCTGTTTTTT
-	-	TRBV30	TRBJ1-2	CAWTSDGLYGYTF	TGTGCCTGGACCTCGGACGGACTCTATGGCTACACCTTC
-	many	TRBV9	TRBJ2-3	CASSVAQGLDYTDTQYF	TGTGCCAGCAGCGTAGCGCAGGGCTTGGATTACACAGATACGCAGTATTTT
TRBD1	-	TRBV5-1	TRBJ1-1	CASSLAGQGYTEAFF	TGCGCCAGCAGCTTGGCGGGACAGGGGTATACTGAAGCTTTCTTT
-	-	TRBV2	TRBJ2-7	CASRRTSYEQYF	TGTGCCAGCAGGCGGACAAGCTACGAGCAGTACTTC
TRBD2	once	TRBV4-2	TRBJ2-6	CASSQDDGGTTSGANVLTF	TGTGCCAGCAGCCAAGATGACGGGGGGACCACCTCTGGGGCCAACGTCCTGACTTTC
TRBD1	-	TRBV11-3	TRBJ2-2	CASSPRTGKNTGELFF	TGTGCCAGCAGCCCTCGGACAGGGAAGAACACCGGGGAGCTGTTTTTT
-	few	TRBV30	TRBJ1-2	CAWSLNYGYTF	TGTGCCTGGAGTCTCAACTATGGCTACACCTTC